One sample yielded the 31 T cell receptor beta chains listed below, sequenced in a study of T-cell memory formation after mild COVID-19. TCRdb fed the 5' RACE reads into MiXCR, producing one record per CDR3 protein. The table includes roughly 200,000 distinct CDR3 sequences, roughly a fifth detected once. Sequencing was performed on PBMCs or a T cell subset sorted from them (not recorded which). Every receptor here comes from an adult woman who had mild COVID-19 (a few samples of this study predate the infection). Cell type and time point are not known.

This clonotype showed up just a few times. V usage is TRBV2 and J usage is TRBJ2-5, with TRBD1 matching over 10 bases. The CDR3 has 15 amino acids. The J segment lost 5 bases and the V segment lost 2 bases, leaving 5 bases of the junction unmatched. Germline V CDR1 and CDR2: SNHLY, FYNNEI. The CDR3 bases are TGTGCCAGCAGTGAACTGGGACAGGGGATTGAGACCCAGTACTTC. Protein product: CASSELGQGIETQYF.

This clonotype was detected a few times. V gene TRBV15 combines with J gene TRBJ2-7, with 7 bases aligning to TRBD1. The ends lost 5 bases at V and 2 bases at J; junction bases unmatched: 9. The CDR3 loop spans 15 amino acids. Looked up from germline, CDR1 is LNHNV and CDR2 is YYDKDF (reference sequence). CDR3 residues: CATSPARGPTYEQYF. CDR3 bases: TGTGCCACCAGCCCAGCGAGGGGGCCAACCTACGAGCAGTACTTC. Using reference TRBV15 and TRBJ2-7 for the parts outside the CDR3, the full variable domain is DAMVIQNPRYQVTQFGKPVTLSCSQTLNHNVMYWYQQKSSQAPKLLFHYYDKDFNNEADTPDNFQSRRPNTSFCFLDIRSPGLGDTAMYLCATSPARGPTYEQYFGPGTRLTVT.

The J gene is TRBJ2-5, the V gene TRBV24-1, with D tentatively TRBD2 (6 bases). Germline CDR1 KGHDR, CDR2 SFDVKD. The CDR3 sequence is 14 residues long. V lost 1 base to trimming and J lost 7 bases, with 12 bases between them. Here the CDR3 reads CATSDFVGGGTQYF. DNA for the CDR3: TGTGCCACCAGTGATTTCGTGGGAGGAGGGACCCAGTACTTC.

The V call is TRBV4-3, the J call TRBJ2-5; 9 nucleotides match TRBD2. Trimming at V came to 0 bases and at J to 2 bases, leaving 10 bases not matched to a gene. CDR1 is LGHNA and CDR2 is YSLEER in the germline V gene. This CDR3 has 18 residues. In nucleotides, the CDR3 is TGCGCCAGCAGCCAAGACGCCTTCCTAGCGGGAATACAAGAGACCCAGTACTTC. Its translation: CASSQDAFLAGIQETQYF.

This chain links TRBV4-1 with TRBJ2-7; D not resolved. CDR1 MGHRA and CDR2 YSYEKL come from the germline V gene. This CDR3 has 13 residues. Trimming took 8 bases from V and 7 from J, leaving 18 bases between them. CDR3 in amino acids: CASSRTGSTEQYF. The CDR3 region has the DNA TGCGCCAGCTCAAGGACCGGCTCTACAGAGCAGTACTTC.

A single count supports this clonotype. This chain joins TRBV12-3 or TRBV12-4 and TRBJ1-4; TRBD1 aligns across 7 bases. Unmatched junction bases numbered 3, after V lost 5 bases and J lost 12 bases. CDR3 length equals 11 residues. In DNA, the CDR3 is TGTGCCAGCAGTACCGGGACAGAACTGTTTTTT. Protein sequence: CASSTGTELFF.

The V call is TRBV14, the J call TRBJ1-5, with D unclear. This CDR3 contains 16 residues. The V and J ends lost 0 bases and 4 bases respectively, with 13 bases between them. The germline V gene encodes CDR1 SGHDN and CDR2 FVKESK. Written as DNA, the CDR3 is TGTGCCAGCAGCCAAGATGTAAAGGGTTTGAATCAGCCCCAGCATTTT. As protein: CASSQDVKGLNQPQHF.

This clonotype was observed a single time. As DNA, the CDR3 is TGTGCCAGCCGCCCCGCGGATCCAAACTATGGCTACACCTTC. It translates to CASRPADPNYGYTF. This chain connects TRBV7-9 to TRBJ1-2; D gene ambiguous. In germline, CDR1 is SEHNR, CDR2 FQNEAQ (reference sequence). CDR3 length equals 14 residues. The V gene lost 8 bases and the J gene lost 2 bases, with 15 bases spanning the gap.

This clonotype was counted once. The chain employs TRBV2 and TRBJ2-5, with 7 bases identical to TRBD1. Trimming took 7 bases from V and 5 from J; bases not matched to a gene: 4. Germline CDR1 reads SNHLY; CDR2 reads FYNNEI. The CDR3 contains 12 residues. The CDR3 DNA is TGTGCCAGCACGGCAGGGGGTGAGACCCAGTACTTC. This encodes CASTAGGETQYF.

This sequence joins TRBV11-2 and TRBJ2-4, with D perhaps being TRBD1 or TRBD2 (5 bases each). The V end was cut by 5 bases, the J end by 5 bases, with 16 bases between. Per the germline V gene, CDR1 is SGHAT and CDR2 is FQNNGV. This CDR3 comprises 15 residues. CDR3 loop: CASSTLWGKENIQYF. The CDR3 DNA reads TGTGCCAGCAGCACCCTGTGGGGGAAAGAAAACATTCAGTACTTC.

This clonotype was seen more than once but under ten times. V is TRBV12-3 or TRBV12-4 and J is TRBJ2-7, with 11 bases matching TRBD1. V trimming: 1 base; J trimming: 2 bases; junction bases outside the gene matches: 1. The CDR3 loop spans 15 amino acids. The CDR3 loop reads CASSLGGQGAYEQYF. The DNA for the CDR3 is TGTGCCAGCAGTTTAGGGGGACAGGGGGCCTACGAGCAGTACTTC.

This clonotype came up many times. The genes are TRBV6-1 and TRBJ2-2; D unresolved. Per germline, CDR1 MNHNS and CDR2 SASEGT. The CDR3 sequence is 15 residues long. V lost 1 base to trimming and J lost 5 bases, with 11 bases between them. CDR3 in amino acids: CASSEGHEPTGELFF. CDR3 coding DNA: TGTGCCAGCAGTGAAGGACATGAGCCAACCGGGGAGCTGTTTTTT.

The rearrangement joins TRBV6-1 to TRBJ2-2; D call uncertain. CDR1 is MNHNS and CDR2 is SASEGT in the germline V gene. V was trimmed by 6 bases and J by 2 bases, leaving 16 bases between them. This CDR3 spans 16 amino acids. CDR3 residues: CASRMPETHNTGELFF. CDR3 coding DNA: TGTGCCAGCAGGATGCCCGAGACTCACAACACCGGGGAGCTGTTTTTT.

The chain joins TRBV5-6 to TRBJ1-2; 9 positions match TRBD1. V was pared by 4 bases and J by 3 bases, with 7 bases of the junction left unmatched. Germline CDR1 and CDR2: SGHDT and YYEEEE. There are 15 residues in the CDR3. The CDR3 DNA is TGTGCCAGCAGCCCGGGACAGGGAGAAGACTATGGCTACACCTTC. It codes for CASSPGQGEDYGYTF.

This clonotype was counted a few times. The V gene is TRBV12-3 or TRBV12-4, the J gene TRBJ2-1, with 9 bases lining up with TRBD2. J gave up 3 bases and V 3 bases, and 9 bases lay outside the gene matches. This CDR3 has 17 residues. The chain's CDR3 is CASSFGLAGAIYNEQFF. The DNA of the CDR3 is TGTGCCAGCAGTTTTGGGTTAGCGGGAGCCATCTACAATGAGCAGTTCTTC.

V usage is TRBV13 and J usage is TRBJ1-5; unclear D gene. V was trimmed by 5 bases and J by 6 bases, leaving 8 bases between them. Germline-derived CDR1 and CDR2 are PRHDT and FYEKMQ (reference sequence). The CDR3 is made up of 12 amino acids. CDR3 amino acids: CASSEGRQPQHF. The CDR3 DNA follows: TGTGCCAGCAGCGAAGGGCGTCAGCCCCAGCATTTT. Full variable domain (rest looked up from reference TRBV13 and TRBJ1-5): AAGVIQSPRHLIKEKRETATLKCYPIPRHDTVYWYQQGPGQDPQFLISFYEKMQSDKGSIPDRFSAQQFSDYHSELNMSSLELGDSALYFCASSEGRQPQHFGDGTRLSIL.

To note about this clonotype: This clone may be a read error of a much larger clone one base away. The V call is TRBV20-1, the J call TRBJ2-7, with D possibly TRBD2 on 6 matching bases. CDR1 and CDR2 from the germline V gene are DFQATT and SNEGSKA (reference sequence). The CDR3 runs 15 residues. The CDR3 region has the DNA TGCAGTGCTGGAGATCATTTGCGGGACTTCTACGAGCAGTACTTC. Translation: CSAGDHLRDFYEQYF.

A few counts support this clonotype. This chain connects TRBV4-2 to TRBJ2-2; 9 bases fit TRBD2. The germline V gene has CDR1 LGHNA and CDR2 YNFKEQ. The CDR3 is made up of 23 amino acids. With 5 bases clipped from V and 3 bases from J, the junction kept 28 bases outside the gene matches. The CDR3 loop is CASSGGQALPQRAGGTYTGELFF. CDR3 DNA sequence: TGTGCCAGCAGCGGAGGCCAGGCGCTCCCCCAAAGAGCGGGAGGCACCTACACCGGGGAGCTGTTTTTT.

This clonotype is large. The chain couples TRBV7-7 to TRBJ2-7; 8 bases map to TRBD1. The CDR3 has 15 amino acids. From germline, CDR1 is SSHAT and CDR2 FNYEAQ (reference sequence). The V gene end was trimmed by 3 bases and the J gene end by 2 bases; junction bases not matched to a gene: 6. CDR3 in amino acids: CASSFGQGDTYEQYF. The CDR3 region has the DNA TGTGCCAGCAGCTTCGGACAGGGAGATACCTACGAGCAGTACTTC.

This clonotype was counted only a few times. J is TRBJ2-2 and V is TRBV20-1; unclear D gene. The germline gives CDR1 DFQATT, CDR2 SNEGSKA (reference sequence). V shed 5 bases and J shed 4 bases, with 14 bases lying between them. CDR3 length: 14 residues. CDR3 sequence reads: CSAEERVFTGELFF. The CDR3 DNA reads TGCAGTGCTGAGGAAAGGGTTTTCACCGGGGAGCTGTTTTTT.

The chain uses TRBV10-3 and TRBJ2-3; 9 bases are shared with TRBD2. The CDR3 has 16 residues. Germline V CDR1 and CDR2: ENHRY, SYGVKD. After removal of 3 bases from V and 4 bases from J, the junction contained 8 bases not matched to a gene. CDR3 sequence: CAISDPGSGGPDTQYF. In DNA, the CDR3 is TGTGCCATCAGTGACCCAGGGAGCGGGGGGCCAGATACGCAGTATTTT.

In its sample, this clonotype was seen a few times. V gene TRBV9 combines with J gene TRBJ2-1; 11 positions agree with TRBD2. The CDR3 length is 15 residues. CDR1 is SGDLS, CDR2 YYNGEE, per germline. The V gene end was trimmed by 0 bases and the J gene end by 12 bases; junction bases not matched to a gene: 8. In DNA, the CDR3 is TGTGCCAGCAGCGTAGCACTAGCGGGGGAGCTACCGCAGTTCTTC. It codes for CASSVALAGELPQFF.

The V gene is TRBV20-1, the J gene TRBJ2-5; D perhaps matches TRBD2 (5 bases). Germline V gives CDR1 DFQATT, CDR2 SNEGSKA (reference sequence). The CDR3 runs to 14 residues. Trimming took 6 bases from V and 3 from J, leaving 17 bases between them. The DNA of the CDR3 is TGCAGTGCACCTGCACTAGTGTGGGAAGAGACCCAGTACTTC. Translated, it gives CSAPALVWEETQYF.

The sample holds a few counts of this clonotype. The gene calls are TRBV7-9 and TRBJ2-1; D remains ambiguous. Trimming removed 1 base from V and 8 bases from J, with 9 bases in between. CDR3 length: 13 residues. Germline V gene lookup returns CDR1 SEHNR and CDR2 FQNEAQ (reference sequence). The CDR3 DNA follows: TGTGCCAGCAGCTTAGACCTAGTCCATGAGCAGTTCTTC. Translation gives CASSLDLVHEQFF.

This clonotype has only a few counts. The chain's CDR3 is CASSPSQGGGEAFF. Here the CDR3 DNA reads TGCGCCAGCAGCCCGTCCCAGGGGGGGGGTGAAGCTTTCTTT. The chain joins TRBV4-3 to TRBJ1-1; 7 bases map to TRBD1. With 4 bases clipped from V and 7 bases from J, the junction kept 9 bases outside the gene matches. Germline lookup yields CDR1 LGHNA and CDR2 YSLEER. The CDR3 runs to 14 residues.

This clonotype was seen a handful of times. The V gene is TRBV5-4, the J gene TRBJ2-7; 10 bases are a match to TRBD1. Germline V gene data show CDR1 as SGHNT and CDR2 as YYREEE (reference sequence). The trim removed 2 bases at V and 2 bases at J, leaving 4 bases unmatched. This CDR3 has 15 amino acids. The CDR3 sequence: CASSFYGTGAYEQYF. CDR3 bases: TGTGCCAGCAGCTTCTACGGGACAGGGGCCTACGAGCAGTACTTC.

This clonotype was detected many times. This chain connects TRBV4-3 to TRBJ2-1, with a possible D match to TRBD1 (5 bases). This CDR3 spans 13 amino acids. V lost 1 base to trimming and J lost 4 bases, with 5 bases between them. Germline-derived CDR1 and CDR2 are LGHNA and YSLEER. CDR3 residues: CASSQGQYNEQFF. The DNA for the CDR3 is TGCGCCAGCAGCCAAGGACAGTACAATGAGCAGTTCTTC.

The V gene is TRBV13, the J gene TRBJ2-3; D gene uncertain. The CDR3 runs 14 residues. Germline V CDR1 and CDR2: PRHDT, FYEKMQ (reference sequence). The germline V and J ends were trimmed by 5 bases and 4 bases, with 13 bases remaining between them. For the CDR3, the DNA is TGTGCCAGCAGCACGGACCAGACTTCAGATACGCAGTATTTT. Its protein product is CASSTDQTSDTQYF.

This clonotype was counted only a few times. The V and J genes are TRBV12-3 or TRBV12-4 and TRBJ2-7; D remains unclear. The CDR3 is made up of 14 amino acids. V was clipped by 3 bases and J by 0 bases, with 9 bases between them. The CDR3 DNA sequence: TGTGCCAGCAGTTTCGGGCCCAGCTCCTACGAGCAGTACTTC. Residues: CASSFGPSSYEQYF.

The V and J genes are TRBV20-1 and TRBJ1-5; unclear D gene. The CDR3 has 15 amino acids. Deletions cut 0 bases from V and 4 bases from J, with 13 bases between. Germline-derived CDR1 and CDR2 are DFQATT and SNEGSKA (reference sequence). CDR3 sequence: CSARESFFANQPQHF. CDR3 nucleotide sequence: TGCAGTGCTAGAGAGAGTTTTTTCGCGAATCAGCCCCAGCATTTT.

V and J are TRBV5-5 and TRBJ1-2; a weak D match, TRBD1 (5 bases). CDR1 is SGHKS and CDR2 is YYEKEE in the germline V gene (reference sequence). Trimming left V 4 bases short and J 8 bases short, with 12 bases between. The CDR3 contains 12 residues. CDR3 in amino acids: CASSHTGRGYTF. CDR3 in DNA: TGTGCCAGCAGCCATACAGGAAGAGGCTACACCTTC.